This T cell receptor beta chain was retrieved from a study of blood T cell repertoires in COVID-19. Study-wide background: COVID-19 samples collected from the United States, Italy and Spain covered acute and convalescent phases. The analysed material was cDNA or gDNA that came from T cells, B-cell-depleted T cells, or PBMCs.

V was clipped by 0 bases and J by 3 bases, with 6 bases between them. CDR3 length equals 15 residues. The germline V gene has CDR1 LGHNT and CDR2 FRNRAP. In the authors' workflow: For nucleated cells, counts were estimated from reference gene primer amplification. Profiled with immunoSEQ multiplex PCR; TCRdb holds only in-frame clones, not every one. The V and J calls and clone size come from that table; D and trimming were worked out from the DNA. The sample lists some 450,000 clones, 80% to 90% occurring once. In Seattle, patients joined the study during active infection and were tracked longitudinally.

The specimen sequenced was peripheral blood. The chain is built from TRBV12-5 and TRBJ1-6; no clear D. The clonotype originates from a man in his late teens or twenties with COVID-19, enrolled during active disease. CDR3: CASGLVPGYNSPLHF. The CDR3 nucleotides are TGTGCTAGTGGTTTGGTACCGGGCTATAATTCACCCCTCCACTTT.